This TCR beta chain was sequenced during a study of control samples from healthy donors and cancer patients. Produced via immunoSEQ multiplex PCR; TCRdb's table is partial and in-frame only. The sample consists of 100,000 to 150,000 clones, around 90% of them appearing once. Germline CDR1 is WSHSY and CDR2 is SAAADI. The CDR3 sequence is 14 residues long. V lost 8 bases and J lost 5, with 19 bases in between. The specimen sequenced was blood. The chain links TRBV10-2 to TRBJ2-7; the D gene is possibly TRBD1 (9 bases). The sequence was obtained from a man between 40 and 49 years old in good health. The DNA for the CDR3 is TGCGCCAGCGGCGGGGGGACAGGGTTTGACGAGCAGTACTTC. Amino acid sequence: CASGGGTGFDEQYF.